This T cell receptor (beta chain) was captured in a study of metastatic and nonmetastatic thyroid tumors. Background on the study: Samples came from malignant and benign thyroid patients, and repertoires were compared across blood and tumor or nodule tissue.

This clone appeared many times. Its target is unknown. This CDR3 comprises 15 residues. Germline trimming cut 1 base from V and 5 bases from J; bases unmatched to any gene: 0. Germline V CDR1 and CDR2: SGHTA, FQGNSA. TCRdb used MiXCR to call clones anew from the PCR reads. The sample consists of about 92,000 clones, around 14% of them appearing once. Each patient went into thyroid surgery without having received any treatment. General study results and limits: Across blood and tumor, TCR beta diversity in malignant thyroid tumors was reportedly significantly higher than in benign nodules.

The sequence came from a female donor with papillary thyroid cancer or a benign thyroid nodule (not recorded which). Some clones in this sample may be carry-over from other donors' samples. Material for sequencing was blood. The rearrangement uses TRBV7-2 and TRBJ1-4; 11 positions agree with TRBD1. In DNA form, the CDR3 reads TGTGCCAGCAGCTTAGGGGACAGGGGGAATGAAAAACTGTTTTTT. Translation gives CASSLGDRGNEKLFF.